Listed below are T cell receptor beta chains from one sample, sequenced in a study of blood T cell repertoires in COVID-19. Measured with immunoSEQ multiplex PCR; TCRdb has only the in-frame clones, and not every one. The repertoire holds about 220,000 clones, with around 81% as singletons. Material: peripheral blood. Receptor source: a woman aged 55 to 70 with acute or convalescent COVID-19. Both conserved end residues are part of each CDR3. The order of the fields is V gene, clone size, D gene, J gene, CDR3 protein, CDR3 DNA. A D gene is named only where the DNA matches it firmly. Some rows have no size entry. The others give once, few or many, or a class for an expanded clone.

V gene: TRBV6-1
clone size: few
D gene: NA
J gene: TRBJ1-2
CDR3 protein: CASSDRAGYTF
CDR3 DNA: TGTGCCAGCAGTGACAGGGCTGGCTACACCTTC

V gene: TRBV7-9
clone size: once
D gene: TRBD1
J gene: TRBJ2-7
CDR3 protein: CASSPGGYEQYF
CDR3 DNA: TGTGCCAGCAGCCCAGGGGGATACGAGCAGTACTTC

V gene: TRBV6-5
clone size: once
D gene: TRBD1
J gene: TRBJ2-3
CDR3 protein: CASSYNAGGDTQYF
CDR3 DNA: TGTGCCAGCAGTTACAATGCAGGGGGTGATACGCAGTATTTT

V gene: TRBV9
clone size: few
D gene: NA
J gene: TRBJ1-4
CDR3 protein: CASSVSQGGEKLFF
CDR3 DNA: TGTGCCAGCAGCGTATCACAGGGTGGGGAAAAACTGTTTTTT

V gene: TRBV1
clone size: NA
D gene: NA
J gene: TRBJ1-5
CDR3 protein: CTSSQNQGSNSNQPQHF
CDR3 DNA: TGCACCAGCAGCCAAAATCAGGGTTCGAATAGCAATCAGCCCCAGCATTTT

V gene: TRBV6-5
clone size: NA
D gene: NA
J gene: TRBJ2-3
CDR3 protein: CASRTGQGTDTQYF
CDR3 DNA: TGTGCCAGCAGGACGGGACAAGGCACAGATACGCAGTATTTT

V gene: TRBV30
clone size: NA
D gene: NA
J gene: TRBJ1-1
CDR3 protein: CAWQYLTGMNTEAFF
CDR3 DNA: TGTGCCTGGCAATACCTAACAGGGATGAACACTGAAGCTTTCTTT

V gene: TRBV19
clone size: NA
D gene: TRBD1
J gene: TRBJ1-4
CDR3 protein: CASSMTGGGEKLFF
CDR3 DNA: TGTGCCAGTAGTATGACAGGGGGTGGCGAAAAACTGTTTTTT

V gene: TRBV18
clone size: few
D gene: NA
J gene: TRBJ1-2
CDR3 protein: CASSPNPGGVSGYTF
CDR3 DNA: TGTGCCAGCTCACCAAACCCGGGAGGAGTAAGTGGCTACACCTTC

V gene: TRBV4-3
clone size: NA
D gene: NA
J gene: TRBJ1-2
CDR3 protein: CASSQPGVDGYTF
CDR3 DNA: TGCGCCAGCAGCCAGCCCGGGGTTGATGGCTACACCTTC

V gene: TRBV11-2
clone size: few
D gene: TRBD1
J gene: TRBJ2-2
CDR3 protein: CASSWDRGNTGELFF
CDR3 DNA: TGTGCCAGCAGCTGGGACAGGGGGAACACCGGGGAGCTGTTTTTT

V gene: TRBV6-2/TRBV6-3
clone size: NA
D gene: NA
J gene: TRBJ2-1
CDR3 protein: CASSSPTVPNEQFF
CDR3 DNA: TGTGCCAGCAGTTCCCCGACAGTCCCCAATGAGCAGTTCTTC

V gene: TRBV7-8
clone size: NA
D gene: NA
J gene: TRBJ1-1
CDR3 protein: CASSSQAGTMNTEAFF
CDR3 DNA: TGTGCCAGCAGCTCCCAAGCAGGAACGATGAACACTGAAGCTTTCTTT

V gene: TRBV2
clone size: NA
D gene: NA
J gene: TRBJ1-4
CDR3 protein: CASSDQGVKANEKLFF
CDR3 DNA: TGTGCCAGCAGTGACCAGGGCGTTAAGGCTAATGAAAAACTGTTTTTT

V gene: TRBV2
clone size: NA
D gene: NA
J gene: TRBJ1-2
CDR3 protein: CASSEPQSNYGYTF
CDR3 DNA: TGTGCCAGCAGTGAACCCCAGTCTAACTATGGCTACACCTTC

V gene: TRBV19
clone size: NA
D gene: NA
J gene: TRBJ1-2
CDR3 protein: CASSISRVGGYTF
CDR3 DNA: TGTGCCAGTAGTATCTCCCGGGTTGGAGGCTACACCTTC

V gene: TRBV5-1
clone size: NA
D gene: NA
J gene: TRBJ2-2
CDR3 protein: CASSSRTGTGELFF
CDR3 DNA: TGCGCCAGCAGCTCGCGAACAGGGACCGGGGAGCTGTTTTTT

V gene: TRBV6-6
clone size: once
D gene: NA
J gene: TRBJ1-2
CDR3 protein: CASGDLVGGYGYTF
CDR3 DNA: TGTGCCAGCGGGGACCTGGTGGGGGGCTATGGCTACACCTTC

V gene: TRBV5-1
clone size: NA
D gene: NA
J gene: TRBJ2-2
CDR3 protein: CASHPSDSNTGELFF
CDR3 DNA: TGCGCCAGCCACCCCAGTGATTCGAACACCGGGGAGCTGTTTTTT

V gene: TRBV12-3/TRBV12-4
clone size: NA
D gene: NA
J gene: TRBJ2-7
CDR3 protein: CASSMQGFGEQYF
CDR3 DNA: TGTGCCAGCAGTATGCAGGGGTTTGGCGAGCAGTACTTC

V gene: TRBV7-9
clone size: NA
D gene: TRBD1
J gene: TRBJ2-3
CDR3 protein: CASSSRDRTDTQYF
CDR3 DNA: TGTGCCAGCAGCTCGAGGGACAGAACAGATACGCAGTATTTT

V gene: TRBV9
clone size: NA
D gene: TRBD1
J gene: TRBJ1-2
CDR3 protein: CASSEWDRGVDYTF
CDR3 DNA: TGTGCCAGCAGCGAATGGGACAGGGGGGTCGACTACACCTTC

V gene: TRBV19
clone size: NA
D gene: NA
J gene: TRBJ1-4
CDR3 protein: CASSSSWGPNEKLFF
CDR3 DNA: TGTGCCAGCAGCTCTTCATGGGGGCCTAATGAAAAACTGTTTTTT

V gene: TRBV5-1
clone size: NA
D gene: TRBD1
J gene: TRBJ2-7
CDR3 protein: CASSSIGQAYEQYF
CDR3 DNA: TGCGCCAGCAGCTCGATCGGACAGGCCTACGAGCAGTACTTC

V gene: TRBV23-1
clone size: NA
D gene: NA
J gene: TRBJ2-7
CDR3 protein: CASSRGGSPGQQAYEQYF
CDR3 DNA: TGCGCCAGCAGTCGAGGTGGCAGTCCCGGACAACAAGCCTACGAGCAGTACTTC

V gene: TRBV7-2
clone size: NA
D gene: NA
J gene: TRBJ1-6
CDR3 protein: CASGSSYNSPLHF
CDR3 DNA: TGTGCCAGCGGGAGCTCCTATAATTCACCCCTCCACTTT

V gene: TRBV30
clone size: NA
D gene: TRBD2
J gene: TRBJ2-5
CDR3 protein: CAWSRRSGGETQYF
CDR3 DNA: TGTGCCTGGAGTCGCAGAAGCGGGGGTGAGACCCAGTACTTC

V gene: TRBV6-2/TRBV6-3
clone size: NA
D gene: NA
J gene: TRBJ1-2
CDR3 protein: CASSYPRSLAGTLYTF
CDR3 DNA: TGTGCCAGCAGTTACCCCCGCTCACTTGCAGGGACTCTCTACACCTTC

V gene: TRBV12-3/TRBV12-4
clone size: NA
D gene: TRBD1
J gene: TRBJ1-2
CDR3 protein: CASRRTGVYGYTF
CDR3 DNA: TGTGCCAGCAGGCGTACAGGGGTCTATGGCTACACCTTC

V gene: TRBV4-2
clone size: NA
D gene: NA
J gene: TRBJ1-1
CDR3 protein: CASSQDQGTEAFF
CDR3 DNA: TGTGCCAGCAGCCAAGATCAGGGCACTGAAGCTTTCTTT

V gene: TRBV10-3
clone size: NA
D gene: TRBD1
J gene: TRBJ1-2
CDR3 protein: CAIRTRGQQYGYTF
CDR3 DNA: TGTGCCATCAGGACCAGGGGGCAACAGTATGGCTACACCTTC

V gene: TRBV2
clone size: NA
D gene: TRBD1
J gene: TRBJ1-6
CDR3 protein: CASSGTGTGYSPLHF
CDR3 DNA: TGTGCCAGCAGTGGCACCGGGACAGGCTATTCACCCCTCCACTTT

V gene: TRBV4-1
clone size: NA
D gene: TRBD1
J gene: TRBJ2-7
CDR3 protein: CASSQEGPGQGSAYEQYF
CDR3 DNA: TGCGCCAGCAGCCAAGAAGGCCCGGGACAGGGGTCCGCCTACGAGCAGTACTTC

V gene: TRBV10-3
clone size: NA
D gene: NA
J gene: TRBJ2-7
CDR3 protein: CAISEVIASAGEQYF
CDR3 DNA: TGTGCCATCAGTGAAGTTATTGCCAGTGCGGGAGAGCAGTACTTC

V gene: TRBV6-5
clone size: once
D gene: TRBD1
J gene: TRBJ1-4
CDR3 protein: CASADRLNEKLFF
CDR3 DNA: TGTGCCAGCGCGGACAGGCTGAATGAAAAACTGTTTTTT

V gene: TRBV9
clone size: NA
D gene: TRBD1
J gene: TRBJ1-4
CDR3 protein: CASSAAGTGHEKLFF
CDR3 DNA: TGTGCCAGCAGCGCGGCCGGGACAGGGCACGAAAAACTGTTTTTT

V gene: TRBV6-5
clone size: NA
D gene: TRBD2
J gene: TRBJ2-7
CDR3 protein: CASSYGGGLSYEQYF
CDR3 DNA: TGTGCCAGCAGTTACGGCGGGGGATTGTCCTACGAGCAGTACTTC

V gene: TRBV7-2
clone size: few
D gene: NA
J gene: TRBJ1-5
CDR3 protein: CASSLGGGSNQPQHF
CDR3 DNA: TGTGCCAGCAGCTTAGGGGGGGGAAGCAATCAGCCCCAGCATTTT

V gene: TRBV7-6
clone size: NA
D gene: NA
J gene: TRBJ1-6
CDR3 protein: CASSFQGWAPLHF
CDR3 DNA: TGTGCCAGCAGCTTCCAGGGATGGGCACCCCTCCACTTT

V gene: TRBV6-5
clone size: NA
D gene: TRBD1
J gene: TRBJ1-3
CDR3 protein: CASSSTGFEGNTIYF
CDR3 DNA: TGTGCCAGCAGTTCGACAGGGTTTGAGGGAAACACCATATATTTT

V gene: TRBV7-2
clone size: NA
D gene: TRBD1
J gene: TRBJ2-7
CDR3 protein: CASSIGGDRVTYEQYF
CDR3 DNA: TGTGCCAGCAGCATCGGAGGGGACAGGGTAACCTACGAGCAGTACTTC

V gene: TRBV6-5
clone size: NA
D gene: NA
J gene: TRBJ2-2
CDR3 protein: CASSQNSNTGELFF
CDR3 DNA: TGTGCCAGCAGCCAAAATTCGAACACCGGGGAGCTGTTTTTT